These T cell receptor beta chains were read from a single sample in a study of blood T cell repertoires in COVID-19. This table comes from immunoSEQ multiplex PCR, and its TCRdb copy is limited to in-frame clones, with some not included. The table records roughly 260,000 clones, about four fifths of them present only once. Sequencing used peripheral blood. The receptors stem from a woman aged 18-30 years with acute or convalescent COVID-19. The conserved cysteine and the conserved F or W are not part of the CDR3 here. A D gene is named only where the DNA matches it firmly. Size is omitted from some rows. Given values are once, few, many or a class for expanded clones.

cdr3_length d_call clone_size j_call v_call cdr3_aa
14 - once TRBJ2-3 TRBV5-4 ASSKVGGAGTDTQY
10 - few TRBJ2-7 TRBV29-1 SVTRGSYEQY
14 TRBD2 - TRBJ2-5 TRBV29-1 SVGGLAGRRQETQY
14 - - TRBJ1-5 TRBV5-8 ASSLNTFLSNQPQH
14 - - TRBJ2-3 TRBV27 ASSLFGRGTTDTQY
13 TRBD1 - TRBJ1-2 TRBV5-6 ASSTWDRGLYGYT
11 - few TRBJ1-1 TRBV5-4 ASSLRGSTEAF
14 - - TRBJ2-7 TRBV6-2/TRBV6-3 ASSNIRGLRKYEQY
13 TRBD1 - TRBJ1-4 TRBV29-1 SVGAGGRLGEKLF
9 - - TRBJ2-5 TRBV10-3 ATGLSETQY
13 - - TRBJ2-5 TRBV27 ASSPLGIYQETQY
10 TRBD1 - TRBJ1-2 TRBV11-2 ASSQDRAGYT
12 TRBD1 - TRBJ1-1 TRBV6-5 ASSTRTGNTEAF
14 TRBD1 - TRBJ2-7 TRBV7-8 ASSLAGQGGIYEQY
10 - - TRBJ2-1 TRBV28 ASTFGVNEQF
11 - - TRBJ1-2 TRBV12-3/TRBV12-4 ASTFGGMAGYT
15 TRBD1 once TRBJ1-2 TRBV4-1 ASSQGPGQETTYGYT
13 TRBD2 - TRBJ2-2 TRBV7-8 ASSFGGLAAGELF
15 - - TRBJ2-3 TRBV27 ASSSSLPVSSTDTQY
12 - few TRBJ1-1 TRBV2 ASSRSLSSTEAF
12 TRBD2 - TRBJ2-3 TRBV16 ASSHRTSGMTQY
11 - - TRBJ1-5 TRBV5-1 ASSLSRNQPQH
12 - - TRBJ1-2 TRBV27 ASSLDRTDYGYT
11 - - TRBJ2-2 TRBV12-3/TRBV12-4 ASTLGGDGELF